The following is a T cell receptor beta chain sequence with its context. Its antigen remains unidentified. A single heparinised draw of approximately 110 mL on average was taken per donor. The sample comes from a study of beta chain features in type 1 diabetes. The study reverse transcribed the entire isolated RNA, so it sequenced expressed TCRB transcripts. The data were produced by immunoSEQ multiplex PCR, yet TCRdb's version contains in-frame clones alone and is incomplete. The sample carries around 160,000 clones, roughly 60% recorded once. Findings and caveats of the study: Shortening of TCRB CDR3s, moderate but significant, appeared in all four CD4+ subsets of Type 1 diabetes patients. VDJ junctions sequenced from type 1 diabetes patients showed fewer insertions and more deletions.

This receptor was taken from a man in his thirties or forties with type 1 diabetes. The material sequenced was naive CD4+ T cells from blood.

CDR3 region: CASSYRGQGGDGELFF. In nucleotides, the CDR3 is TGTGCCAGCAGTTACCGAGGACAGGGAGGGGACGGGGAGCTGTTTTTT. The chain couples TRBV6-5 to TRBJ2-2; D perhaps matches TRBD1 (8 bases). Trimming removed 2 bases at V and 7 bases at J, with 17 bases between. Germline V gene lookup returns CDR1 MNHEY and CDR2 SVGAGI. The length of the CDR3 is 16 residues.